This TCR beta chain was sequenced during a study of T cell changes during pregnancy in multiple sclerosis. Here immunoSEQ multiplex PCR was the method, and the copy in TCRdb shows in-frame clones only, minus some. The sample gives over 65,000 clones, more than 85% of which show up once; around 2% is in the top ten. This CDR3 spans 15 amino acids. The germline gives CDR1 MRHNA, CDR2 SNTAGT. Trimming removed 0 bases at V and 4 bases at J, with 12 bases between. In its sample, this clone was seen a few times. The specimen was peripheral blood, collected in the first trimester of pregnancy. The chain is built from TRBV6-4 and TRBJ1-1; no firm D call. The TCR sequence derives from a female donor in good health, enrolled as a control in a pregnancy study. The CDR3 DNA reads as TGTGCCAGCAGTGACTCGAACAGTGGTCCCACTGAAGCTTTCTTT. It specifies CASSDSNSGPTEAFF.